Shown below are 20 T cell receptor beta chains from a single sample sequenced in a study of blood T cells in healthy people across ages. Next came a second PCR, run for about 7 to 12 cycles, which used a sample-barcoded 5' primer along with a J-beta primer mix. TCRdb itself ran the 5' RACE reads through MiXCR, one entry per CDR3 protein. The table includes under 800,000 distinct CDR3 sequences, roughly two fifths detected once. The material sequenced was blood. Every receptor here comes from a woman aged 55 to 70 in good health.

This clonotype was seen only once. A much larger clone lies one base from this, so it may be a read error. This chain joins TRBV24-1 and TRBJ2-1, with 8 bases fitting TRBD2. The J call may be in error: the DNA end matches TRBJ2-7 better. The CDR3 is 15 residues long. Germline CDR1 reads KGHDR; CDR2 reads SFDVKD. CDR3 protein: CATSEVAGTYNEQYF. CDR3 coding DNA: TGTGCCACCAGTGAGGTAGCGGGAACCTACAATGAGCAGTACTTC.

There are a few counts of this clonotype. The chain carries TRBV7-9 and TRBJ2-1, with D possibly being TRBD2 (6 bases). Trimming left V 3 bases short and J 7 bases short, with 13 bases between. Germline CDR1 and CDR2: SEHNR and FQNEAQ (reference sequence). The CDR3 length is 14 residues. The CDR3 loop reads CASSFGGAQNEQFF. The CDR3 DNA sequence: TGTGCCAGCAGCTTCGGAGGGGCCCAGAATGAGCAGTTCTTC.

This clonotype was observed many times. The chain recombines TRBV15 with TRBJ2-7; TRBD1 aligns across 9 bases. The CDR3 length is 15 residues. Trimming cost V 0 bases and J 10 bases; bases outside gene matches: 10. The germline V gene encodes CDR1 LNHNV and CDR2 YYDKDF (reference sequence). Here the CDR3 DNA reads TGTGCCACCAGCAGAGACCGGGACAGGGTGACAAAACAGTACTTC. It translates to CATSRDRDRVTKQYF.

The sample holds many counts of this clonotype. V gene TRBV12-3 or TRBV12-4 combines with J gene TRBJ2-5; maybe TRBD2 (6 bases). Trimming pared 6 bases from V and 5 bases from J, leaving 13 bases between. This CDR3 region has 13 residues. CDR3 protein: CASRQVGGETQYF. In nucleotides, the CDR3 is TGTGCCAGCAGACAGGTTGGAGGGGAGACCCAGTACTTC.

The chain employs TRBV28 and TRBJ2-1, with a weak D call TRBD2 (7 bases). V was clipped by 3 bases and J by 9 bases, with 15 bases between them. CDR1 and CDR2 (germline): MDHEN, SYDVKM. The CDR3 is 14 amino acids. In DNA, the CDR3 is TGTGCCAGCAGTTTGGGGGGGCTCAGGGGTGAGCAGTTCTTC. It codes for CASSLGGLRGEQFF. The entire variable domain, with the rest obtained from reference TRBV28 and TRBJ2-1, is as follows: DVKVTQSSRYLVKRTGEKVFLECVQDMDHENMFWYRQDPGLGLRLIYFSYDVKMKEKGDIPEGYSVSREKKERFSLILESASTNQTSMYLCASSLGGLRGEQFFGPGTRLTVL.

The gene calls are TRBV3-1 and TRBJ2-7, with D perhaps matching TRBD1 (5 bases). Trimming took off 1 base at V and 3 bases at J, with 13 bases between the two ends. CDR1 is LGHDT and CDR2 is YNNKEL in the germline V gene (reference sequence). The CDR3 has 15 amino acids. The CDR3 sequence: CASSQAAGQRYEQYF. The CDR3 DNA follows: TGTGCCAGCAGCCAAGCTGCTGGACAACGCTACGAGCAGTACTTC.

The rearrangement uses TRBV28 and TRBJ2-1; tentative D call: TRBD1 (6 bases). CDR3 length equals 16 residues. V lost 10 bases to trimming and J lost 6 bases, with 25 bases between them. Germline lookup yields CDR1 MDHEN and CDR2 SYDVKM. The CDR3 sequence is CATQQGGSVGSNEQFF. The DNA of the CDR3 is TGTGCCACCCAGCAAGGGGGATCGGTTGGGTCCAATGAGCAGTTCTTC.

In its sample, this clonotype was seen a few times. V gene TRBV15 combines with J gene TRBJ2-7, with a weak D call TRBD2 (6 bases). The V gene's germline CDR1 is LNHNV and CDR2 YYDKDF (reference sequence). CDR3 length: 14 amino acids. Trimming stripped 3 bases from V and 4 bases from J, with 13 bases between. The CDR3 loop reads CATSRPGLGYEQYF. The CDR3 DNA follows: TGTGCCACCAGCAGGCCGGGACTGGGATACGAGCAGTACTTC.

This clonotype came up a few times. The CDR3 DNA reads TGTGCCAGCAGTCAGGGACAGGCGCGCTACGAGCAGTACTTC. Its protein is CASSQGQARYEQYF. V gene TRBV6-5 combines with J gene TRBJ2-7, with 8 bases identical to TRBD1. The CDR3 spans 14 residues. CDR1 and CDR2 (germline): MNHEY, SVGAGI. V lost 5 bases to trimming and J lost 3 bases; unmatched junction nucleotides: 6.

The rearrangement joins TRBV6-2 or TRBV6-3 to TRBJ2-1; 11 positions match TRBD2. The V gene's germline CDR1 is MNHEY and CDR2 SVGEGT. Trimming removed 0 bases from V and 0 bases from J; junction bases left unmatched: 13. The CDR3 sequence is 21 residues long. The CDR3 loop reads CASSYSTGTSGMKPSYNEQFF. CDR3 bases: TGTGCCAGCAGTTACTCGACCGGGACTAGCGGAATGAAACCCTCCTACAATGAGCAGTTCTTC.

The chain is built from TRBV7-2 and TRBJ2-4, with D possibly TRBD2 on 5 matching bases. The DNA end is more similar to TRBJ2-7, so the J call may be wrong. This CDR3 contains 15 residues. Germline CDR1 is SGHTA and CDR2 is FQGNSA. The CDR3 loop reads CACGQGSGNAYEQYF. The CDR3 DNA reads as TGTGCCTGCGGCCAAGGAAGCGGAAATGCCTACGAGCAGTACTTC.

The chain employs TRBV4-1 and TRBJ1-1; D may be TRBD1 (5 bases). V was shortened by 3 bases and J by 3 bases, with 11 bases between the two germline ends. CDR3 size: 14 residues. CDR1 MGHRA and CDR2 YSYEKL come from the germline V gene. Here the CDR3 DNA reads TGCGCCAGCAGCCACATACAGGCGGACACTGAAGCTTTCTTT. Amino acids: CASSHIQADTEAFF.

This clonotype occurred a few times. J is TRBJ2-7 and V is TRBV12-3 or TRBV12-4; TRBD1 matches at 11 bases. The V and J ends lost 9 bases and 6 bases, in that order; junction bases with no gene match: 4. This CDR3 is 12 amino acids long. CDR3 in amino acids: CASRTGGAEQYF. CDR3 sequence (DNA): TGTGCCAGTAGGACAGGGGGCGCCGAGCAGTACTTC.

There are a few counts of this clonotype. V usage is TRBV7-8 and J usage is TRBJ2-4; no firm D call. The CDR3 runs to 12 residues. In germline, CDR1 is SGHVS, CDR2 FQNEAQ. V lost 1 base and J 15 bases, leaving 13 bases between the germline ends. CDR3 sequence: CASSLDTPSLYF. CDR3 DNA: TGTGCCAGCAGCTTAGATACCCCTTCCCTGTACTTC. The complete variable domain, with remaining parts taken from reference TRBV7-8 and TRBJ2-4, reads GAGVSQSPRYKVAKRGQDVALRCDPISGHVSLFWYQQALGQGPEFLTYFQNEAQLDKSGLPSDRFFAERPEGSVSTLKIQRTQQEDSAVYLCASSLDTPSLYFGAGTRLSVL.

The chain joins TRBV5-6 to TRBJ2-4; D is undetermined. CDR3 length: 15 amino acids. Trimming removed 0 bases from V and 0 bases from J, with 7 bases in between. The germline V gene encodes CDR1 SGHDT and CDR2 YYEEEE. CDR3 loop: CASSLGALAKNIQYF. In DNA, the CDR3 is TGTGCCAGCAGCTTGGGGGCGCTAGCCAAAAACATTCAGTACTTC. Full variable domain (remainder filled in from reference TRBV5-6 and TRBJ2-4): DAGVTQSPTHLIKTRGQQVTLRCSPKSGHDTVSWYQQALGQGPQFIFQYYEEEERQRGNFPDRFSGHQFPNYSSELNVNALLLGDSALYLCASSLGALAKNIQYFGAGTRLSVL.

This chain uses TRBV7-9 with TRBJ2-6, with TRBD1 as a possible D gene (6 bases). The CDR3 spans 16 residues. With 4 bases removed from V and 4 bases from J, the gap between germline ends came to 14 bases. Germline V gives CDR1 SEHNR, CDR2 FQNEAQ (reference sequence). The CDR3 loop reads CASSSTGSVGANVLTF. In DNA, the CDR3 is TGTGCCAGCAGCTCTACAGGGTCGGTGGGGGCCAACGTCCTGACTTTC. The full variable domain, rest sourced from reference TRBV7-9 and TRBJ2-6, is DTGVSQNPRHKITKRGQNVTFRCDPISEHNRLYWYRQTLGQGPEFLTYFQNEAQLEKSRLLSDRFSAERPKGSFSTLEIQRTEQGDSAMYLCASSSTGSVGANVLTFGAGSRLTVL.

This clonotype showed up just a few times. The chain joins TRBV3-1 to TRBJ2-5; 8 bases line up with TRBD2. Germline CDR1 is LGHDT and CDR2 is YNNKEL (reference sequence). V shed 4 bases, J shed 3 bases, and the junction held 7 bases outside the gene matches. CDR3 length: 15 amino acids. The CDR3 sequence: CASSPPGGGKETQYF. The CDR3 coding sequence is TGTGCCAGCAGCCCCCCCGGGGGGGGAAAAGAGACCCAGTACTTC.

The rearrangement links TRBV7-2 to TRBJ2-2, with D possibly matching TRBD1 (6 bases). Trimming took 1 base from V and 7 from J, leaving 13 bases between them. CDR1 is SGHTA, CDR2 FQGNSA, per germline. The CDR3 has 15 amino acids. CDR3 residues: CASSLDRVGIGELFF. The DNA of the CDR3 is TGTGCCAGCAGCTTAGACAGGGTTGGAATCGGGGAGCTGTTTTTT.

Of note for this clonotype: Given the absence of the conserved phenylalanine or tryptophan at the CDR3 end, a read error is likely. No DNA is shown, since the ends of the CDR3 on it are uncertain; the CDR3 is the one TCRdb lists. The chain joins TRBV4-1 to TRBJ2-4; the table gives TRBD1 as D, unverified against the DNA. 10 amino acids form the CDR3, both terminal residues included. The germline V gene encodes CDR1 MGHRA and CDR2 YSYEKL. The CDR3: CASSPQGKDY.

This chain connects TRBV6-1 to TRBJ2-1; possibly TRBD2 for D (5 bases). With the DNA end fitting TRBJ2-7 better, the J assignment may be wrong. The germline gives CDR1 MNHNS, CDR2 SASEGT. This CDR3 contains 13 residues. The CDR3 is CASWMVASNEQYF. CDR3 sequence (DNA): TGTGCCAGCTGGATGGTAGCGAGCAATGAGCAGTACTTC.